The rows below give T cell receptor beta chains drawn from one sample of a study of T cell responses to AZD1222 COVID-19 vaccine. The table came from immunoSEQ multiplex PCR; TCRdb's copy has only in-frame clones and leaves some out. The sample contains about 150,000 clones, approximately 92% of which appear only once. Sequencing was performed on peripheral blood, taken on day 0 of AZD1222 vaccination. All receptors derive from an adult in good health. The CDR3 runs from the conserved cysteine through the conserved F or W. Each record gives: D gene, clone size, CDR3 length, J gene, V gene, CDR3 DNA, CDR3 protein. A D gene is named only where the DNA matches it firmly. For some rows the clone size is stated as once, few or many, or as a class when expanded; others skip it.

- - 13 TRBJ2-7 TRBV7-2 TGTGCCAGCAGTCCTGACTTCTCCTACGAGCAGTACTTC CASSPDFSYEQYF
- - 12 TRBJ1-4 TRBV28 TGTGCCAGCAGTCAGGACGGACTTAAACTGTTTTTT CASSQDGLKLFF
- - 12 TRBJ1-5 TRBV29-1 TGCAGCGTTGAAGATGGGGGTCAGCCCCAGCATTTT CSVEDGGQPQHF
- - 16 TRBJ1-5 TRBV4-2 TGTGCCAGCAGCCAAGAGGTGGGTACAGTCAATCAGCCCCAGCATTTT CASSQEVGTVNQPQHF
- - 15 TRBJ2-3 TRBV2 TGTGCCAGCAGGGTCGGACAGACTAGCACAGATACGCAGTATTTT CASRVGQTSTDTQYF
- - 16 TRBJ1-1 TRBV19 TGTGCCAGTAATCTGCTGGGATCTTCGGCGAACACTGAAGCTTTCTTT CASNLLGSSANTEAFF
TRBD1 - 13 TRBJ2-7 TRBV30 TGTGCCTGGAGTGTACAGGGGGCGTGGGAGCAGTACTTC CAWSVQGAWEQYF
TRBD2 - 17 TRBJ2-1 TRBV7-6 TGTGCCAGCAGCTTAGCGCCACCAGCGGGAGCTTACAATGAGCAGTTCTTC CASSLAPPAGAYNEQFF
- - 14 TRBJ1-6 TRBV7-2 TGTGCCAGCAGCCAAGACGGGCCCAATTCACCCCTCCACTTT CASSQDGPNSPLHF
- once 12 TRBJ2-7 TRBV10-3 TGTGCCATCAGTGAGTACTCCTACGAGCAGTACTTC CAISEYSYEQYF
- - 14 TRBJ1-2 TRBV6-5 TGTGCCAGCAGCGTAAACGCGGGGGACTATGGCTACACCTTC CASSVNAGDYGYTF
- few 13 TRBJ2-7 TRBV6-1 TGTGCCAGCAGTGAAGTCCTGCACTACGAGCAGTACTTC CASSEVLHYEQYF
TRBD2 - 15 TRBJ2-3 TRBV24-1 TGTGCCACCAGTGGGGCGGGGGATAGAACAGATACGCAGTATTTT CATSGAGDRTDTQYF
- - 12 TRBJ2-5 TRBV30 TGTGCCTGGAGTGTGGGCAGCCAGACCCAGTACTTC CAWSVGSQTQYF
TRBD2 - 15 TRBJ2-2 TRBV5-1 TGCGCCAGCAGCTTAGGCCTAGCGGGAACCGGGGAGCTGTTTTTT CASSLGLAGTGELFF
TRBD1 - 16 TRBJ1-6 TRBV6-5 TGTGCCAGCAGTTACCTCAGGGGACAGAATAATTCACCCCTCCACTTT CASSYLRGQNNSPLHF
- few 14 TRBJ1-3 TRBV18 TGTGCCAGCTCTACACGGGCTTCCGGAAACACCATATATTTT CASSTRASGNTIYF
- - 14 TRBJ1-2 TRBV7-9 TGTGCCAGCAGCTTAGCAGTCTTTAACTATGGCTACACCTTC CASSLAVFNYGYTF